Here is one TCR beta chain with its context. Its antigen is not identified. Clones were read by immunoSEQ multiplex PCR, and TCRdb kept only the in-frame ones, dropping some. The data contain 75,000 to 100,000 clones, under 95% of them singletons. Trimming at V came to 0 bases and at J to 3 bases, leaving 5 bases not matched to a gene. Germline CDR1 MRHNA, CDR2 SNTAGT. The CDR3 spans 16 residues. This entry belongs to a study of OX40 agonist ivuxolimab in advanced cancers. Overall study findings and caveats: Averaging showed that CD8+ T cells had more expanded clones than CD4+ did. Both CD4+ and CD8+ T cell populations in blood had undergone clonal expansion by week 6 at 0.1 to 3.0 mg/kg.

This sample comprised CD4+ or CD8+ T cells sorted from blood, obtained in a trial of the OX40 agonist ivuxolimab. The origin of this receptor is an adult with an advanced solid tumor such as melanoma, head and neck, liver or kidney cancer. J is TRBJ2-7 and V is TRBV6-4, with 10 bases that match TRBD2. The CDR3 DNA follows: TGTGCCAGCAGTGACTCCCCACTAGCGGGGCACTACGAGCAGTACTTC. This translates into CASSDSPLAGHYEQYF.